The 9 T cell receptor beta chains presented below share a single source sample, sequenced in a study of PD-L1 blockade in urothelial cancer. Profiled with immunoSEQ multiplex PCR; TCRdb holds only in-frame clones, not every one. The table has about 130,000 clones, 65% to 85% seen once. Specified time point: pretreatment peripheral blood. Sequencing was performed on PBMCs, taken around atezolizumab (anti-PD-L1) treatment. The receptors shown here come from a man in his forties or fifties with urothelial cancer.

The V and J genes are TRBV6-1 and TRBJ2-7; tentatively, D is TRBD2 (5 bases). Germline-derived CDR1 and CDR2 are MNHNS and SASEGT. This CDR3 contains 13 residues. Trimming shortened V by 5 bases and J by 3 bases, and 11 bases separated the two germline ends. CDR3 loop: CASSFGGSYEQYF. CDR3 coding DNA: TGTGCCAGCAGTTTTGGTGGGAGCTACGAGCAGTACTTC.

The V gene is TRBV6-1, the J gene TRBJ2-7; 7 nucleotides agree with TRBD1. The CDR3 consists of 13 residues. V lost 6 bases, J lost 3 bases, and 5 bases stayed unmatched. The germline V gene has CDR1 MNHNS and CDR2 SASEGT. In DNA form, the CDR3 reads TGTGCCAGCAGGACAGGGTCCGGCTACGAGCAGTACTTC. This sequence encodes CASRTGSGYEQYF.

The chain links TRBV29-1 to TRBJ2-7; tentatively, D is TRBD2 (5 bases). Germline lookup yields CDR1 SQVTM and CDR2 ANQGSEA. The CDR3 totals 13 residues. Trimming pared 4 bases from V and 3 bases from J, leaving 13 bases between. The CDR3 nucleotides read TGCAGCGTTGGGGTGAAAGGGAGCTACGAGCAGTACTTC. It translates to CSVGVKGSYEQYF.

This clone was seen a single time. CDR3 loop: CASWRANYGYTF. In nucleotides, the CDR3 is TGTGCCAGTTGGAGAGCTAACTATGGCTACACCTTC. The chain is built from TRBV19 and TRBJ1-2; D remains unclear. The CDR3 spans 12 residues. Germline CDR1 LNHDA, CDR2 SQIVND (reference sequence). The V end lost 8 bases, the J end lost 0 bases, and 7 bases lay between the germline ends.

The chain couples TRBV5-1 to TRBJ2-7; 10 nucleotides align to TRBD2. Germline values: CDR1 SGHRS, CDR2 YFSETQ. CDR3 length: 15 residues. The V gene end was trimmed by 4 bases and the J gene end by 4 bases; junction bases not matched to a gene: 8. CDR3 coding DNA: TGCGCCAGCAGCGCCCTAGCGGGAGTTTCTTACGAGCAGTACTTC. Amino acid sequence: CASSALAGVSYEQYF.

This clone showed up just a few times. The CDR3 loop is CASSLLQGADSPLHF. CDR3 bases: TGTGCCAGCAGCTTATTACAGGGGGCGGATTCACCCCTCCACTTT. The chain is built from TRBV7-8 and TRBJ1-6, with 9 bases lining up with TRBD1. J gave up 8 bases and V 2 bases, and 4 bases lay outside the gene matches. This CDR3 is 15 amino acids long. Looked up from germline, CDR1 is SGHVS and CDR2 is FQNEAQ.

V gene TRBV30 combines with J gene TRBJ2-4, with D unclear. Looked up from germline, CDR1 is GTSNPN and CDR2 is SVGIG (reference sequence). The germline V and J ends were trimmed by 2 bases and 0 bases, with 8 bases remaining between them. The length of the CDR3 is 14 residues. CDR3 bases: TGTGCCTGGAGTCCGAAGCTAGCCAAAAACATTCAGTACTTC. It specifies CAWSPKLAKNIQYF.

This chain joins TRBV6-4 and TRBJ2-5; a weak D match, TRBD2 (5 bases). This CDR3 has 13 amino acids. Trimming pared 6 bases from V and 9 bases from J, leaving 17 bases between. Germline V gene sequence: CDR1 MRHNA, CDR2 SNTAGT. CDR3 residues: CASSRTQDGAQYF. The CDR3 nucleotides are TGTGCCAGCAGCCGGACCCAGGACGGGGCCCAGTACTTC.

A single count supports this clone. V gene TRBV11-2 combines with J gene TRBJ1-1, with 8 bases identical to TRBD1. CDR1 and CDR2 (germline): SGHAT, FQNNGV. The CDR3 consists of 14 residues. The V and J ends lost 7 bases and 1 base, in that order; junction bases with no gene match: 5. The CDR3 nucleotides read TGTGCCAGCACCAGAGACAGGGGGAACACTGAAGCTTTCTTT. Protein sequence: CASTRDRGNTEAFF.